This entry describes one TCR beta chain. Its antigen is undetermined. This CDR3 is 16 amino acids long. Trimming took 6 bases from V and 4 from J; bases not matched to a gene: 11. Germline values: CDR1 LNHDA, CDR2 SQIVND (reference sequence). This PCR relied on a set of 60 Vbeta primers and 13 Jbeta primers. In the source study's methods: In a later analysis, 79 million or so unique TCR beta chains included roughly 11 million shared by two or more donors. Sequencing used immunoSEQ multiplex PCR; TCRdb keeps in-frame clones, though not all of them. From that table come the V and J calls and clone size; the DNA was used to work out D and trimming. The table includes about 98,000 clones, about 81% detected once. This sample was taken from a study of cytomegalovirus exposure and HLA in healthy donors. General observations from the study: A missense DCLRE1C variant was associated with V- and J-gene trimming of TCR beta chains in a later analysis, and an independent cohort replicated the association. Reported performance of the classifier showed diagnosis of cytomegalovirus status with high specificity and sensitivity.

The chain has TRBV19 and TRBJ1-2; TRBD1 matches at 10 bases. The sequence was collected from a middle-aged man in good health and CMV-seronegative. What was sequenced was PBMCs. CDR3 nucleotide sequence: TGTGCCAGTAGGCCTACCGGGACAGGGGCCCTCTATGGCTACACCTTC. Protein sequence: CASRPTGTGALYGYTF.